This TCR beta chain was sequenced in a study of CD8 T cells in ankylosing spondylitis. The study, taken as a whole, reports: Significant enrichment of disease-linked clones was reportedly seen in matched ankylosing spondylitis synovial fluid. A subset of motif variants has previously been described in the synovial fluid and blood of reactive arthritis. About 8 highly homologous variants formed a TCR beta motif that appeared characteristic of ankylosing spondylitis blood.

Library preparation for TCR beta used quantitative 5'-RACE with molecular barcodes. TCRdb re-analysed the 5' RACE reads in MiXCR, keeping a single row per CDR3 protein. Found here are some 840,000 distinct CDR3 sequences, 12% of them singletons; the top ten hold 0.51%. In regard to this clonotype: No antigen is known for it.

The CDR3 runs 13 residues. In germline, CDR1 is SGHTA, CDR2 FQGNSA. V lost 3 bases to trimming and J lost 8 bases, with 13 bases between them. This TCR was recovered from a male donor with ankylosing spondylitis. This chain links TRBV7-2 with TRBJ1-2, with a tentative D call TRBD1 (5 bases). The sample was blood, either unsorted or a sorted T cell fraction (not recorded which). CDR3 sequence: CASSFQGFPGYTF. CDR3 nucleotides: TGTGCCAGCAGCTTTCAGGGTTTTCCCGGCTACACCTTC. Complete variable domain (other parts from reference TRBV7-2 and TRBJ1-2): GAGVSQSPSNKVTEKGKDVELRCDPISGHTALYWYRQSLGQGLEFLIYFQGNSAPDKSGLPSDRFSAERTGGSVSTLTIQRTQQEDSAVYLCASSFQGFPGYTFGSGTRLTVV.